Below are 11 T cell receptor beta chains sequenced from a single sample in a study of technical replicates of blood from a handful of donors. The table came from immunoSEQ multiplex PCR; TCRdb's copy has only in-frame clones and leaves some out. The repertoire holds roughly 65,000 clones, with approximately 86% as singletons. The sequencing sample was made of PBMCs. The source of these receptors is a human donor in good health. Some clones in this sample may be carry-over from other donors' samples.

V is TRBV7-8 and J is TRBJ2-7; perhaps TRBD2 as D (6 bases). Trimming shortened V by 6 bases and J by 1 base, and 19 bases separated the two germline ends. The V gene's germline CDR1 is SGHVS and CDR2 FQNEAQ. This CDR3 is 16 amino acids long. The chain's CDR3 is CASRFEAGGGSYEQYF. In DNA, the CDR3 is TGTGCCAGCAGGTTCGAAGCGGGTGGGGGGTCCTACGAGCAGTACTTC.

This chain joins TRBV30 and TRBJ2-3, with TRBD2 as a possible D gene (7 bases). Trimming shortened V by 3 bases and J by 5 bases, and 12 bases separated the two germline ends. Germline values: CDR1 GTSNPN, CDR2 SVGIG (reference sequence). The CDR3 is 13 amino acids. CDR3: CAWRGGAIDTQYF. CDR3 DNA: TGTGCCTGGAGAGGGGGGGCAATAGATACGCAGTATTTT.

The J gene is TRBJ2-1, the V gene TRBV19; TRBD1 matches at 9 bases. The trim removed 6 bases at V and 3 bases at J, leaving 0 bases unmatched. The V gene's germline CDR1 is LNHDA and CDR2 SQIVND (reference sequence). The CDR3 loop spans 13 amino acids. CDR3 sequence (DNA): TGTGCCAGTAGGGACAGGGGCTACAATGAGCAGTTCTTC. Residues: CASRDRGYNEQFF. The whole variable domain, filled in from reference TRBV19 and TRBJ2-1, reads DGGITQSPKYLFRKEGQNVTLSCEQNLNHDAMYWYRQDPGQGLRLIYYSQIVNDFQKGDIAEGYSVSREKKESFPLTVTSAQKNPTAFYLCASRDRGYNEQFFGPGTRLTVL.

The rearrangement joins TRBV4-3 to TRBJ2-7; TRBD2 matches 11 bases. The CDR3 loop spans 16 amino acids. Unmatched junction bases numbered 13, after V lost 3 bases and J lost 9 bases. Germline-derived CDR1 and CDR2 are LGHNA and YSLEER. The CDR3 sequence is CASSQGTGTSGLAQYF. Here the CDR3 DNA reads TGCGCCAGCAGCCAGGGGACCGGGACTAGCGGCCTCGCGCAGTACTTC.

The gene calls are TRBV7-6 and TRBJ1-4; 11 nucleotides match TRBD1. V lost 6 bases and J lost 7; bases outside the gene matches: 4. Germline assignment: CDR1 SGHVS and CDR2 FNYEAQ. The CDR3 sequence is 14 residues long. Written as DNA, the CDR3 is TGTGCCAGCAGTGGACAGGGGGCACCTGAAAAACTGTTTTTT. It yields the protein CASSGQGAPEKLFF.

The chain links TRBV9 to TRBJ2-5; 7 positions match TRBD2. The CDR3 is 14 amino acids. With V trimmed by 5 bases and J by 2 bases, 6 bases remained unmatched. CDR1 and CDR2 from the germline V gene are SGDLS and YYNGEE. CDR3 residues: CASSMTGGQETQYF. DNA for the CDR3: TGTGCCAGCAGTATGACCGGGGGGCAAGAGACCCAGTACTTC.

The chain recombines TRBV6-6 with TRBJ1-1; the D is unclear. V was trimmed by 2 bases and J by 5 bases, leaving 9 bases between them. Looked up from germline, CDR1 is MNHNY and CDR2 is SVGAGI (reference sequence). This CDR3 is built from 13 residues. For the CDR3, the DNA is TGTGCCAGCAGTTACGGTCAGCGGACTGAAGCTTTCTTT. Translated, it gives CASSYGQRTEAFF.

The chain uses TRBV14 and TRBJ2-2; no reliable D call. Germline V gene lookup returns CDR1 SGHDN and CDR2 FVKESK. There are 16 residues in the CDR3. V lost 0 bases and J lost 3, with 11 bases in between. The CDR3 nucleotides read TGTGCCAGCAGCCAAGATACCGGTTCTTACACCGGGGAGCTGTTTTTT. This translates into CASSQDTGSYTGELFF.

CDR3 DNA: TGCGCCAGCAGCTTGTCTTTGTCCGAGCCCCAGCATTTT. This encodes CASSLSLSEPQHF. The chain is built from TRBV5-1 and TRBJ1-5; no reliable D call. Germline loops: CDR1 SGHRS, CDR2 YFSETQ. Deletions cut 1 base from V and 8 bases from J, with 10 bases between. The CDR3 covers 13 residues.

The V gene is TRBV6-1, the J gene TRBJ1-5; D possibly corresponds to TRBD1 (6 bases). Trimming stripped 7 bases from V and 4 bases from J, with 17 bases between. CDR1 and CDR2 (germline): MNHNS, SASEGT. The CDR3 loop spans 15 amino acids. The CDR3 region is CASKGDPLGNQPQHF. The CDR3 bases are TGTGCCAGCAAGGGGGACCCCCTCGGGAATCAGCCCCAGCATTTT.

The CDR3 DNA follows: TGCGCCAGCAGCCAAGTTGCGGGAAGCTCCTACGAGCAGTACTTC. Protein sequence: CASSQVAGSSYEQYF. V is TRBV4-3 and J is TRBJ2-7; D is possibly TRBD2 (6 bases). Trimming cost V 1 base and J 0 bases, with 10 bases left between them. Germline CDR1 reads LGHNA; CDR2 reads YSLEER. This CDR3 contains 15 residues.